A single sample gave rise to the 21 T cell receptor beta chains below, sequenced in a study of cytomegalovirus exposure and HLA in healthy donors. The table came from immunoSEQ multiplex PCR; TCRdb's copy has only in-frame clones and leaves some out. This sample carries 160,000 or so clones, around nine tenths of them seen once, and the ten largest clones take approximately 3%. Material for sequencing was PBMCs. These receptors all stem from a man between 18 and 35 years old in good health and CMV-seronegative.

The V call is TRBV5-1, the J call TRBJ1-2; 10 nucleotides line up with TRBD1. The junction had 10 bases not matched to a gene; V was cut back by 4 bases and J by 7 bases. The CDR3 totals 15 residues. Germline V gene lookup returns CDR1 SGHRS and CDR2 YFSETQ. The CDR3, as DNA: TGCGCCAGCAGCACCGGGACAGGGGAAATTTTTGGCTACACCTTC. The encoded protein is CASSTGTGEIFGYTF.

In its sample, this clone was seen a few times. The chain carries TRBV6-1 and TRBJ1-2, with 10 bases that match TRBD1. The CDR3 consists of 13 residues. With V trimmed by 8 bases and J by 2 bases, 2 bases remained unmatched. CDR1 is MNHNS, CDR2 SASEGT, per germline. As DNA, the CDR3 is TGTGCCAGCCGGACAGGGGGAAACTATGGCTACACCTTC. As protein: CASRTGGNYGYTF.

Turning to this clone: Other DNA variants within this sample encode the same CDR3. The chain employs TRBV19 and TRBJ1-4; D call uncertain. The CDR3 loop spans 11 amino acids. The germline CDR1 and CDR2 sequences are LNHDA and SQIVND (reference sequence). V lost 5 bases to trimming and J lost 8 bases, with 6 bases between them. The CDR3, as DNA: TGTGCCAGTAGTTTTAGCGAAAAACTGTTTTTT. Residues: CASSFSEKLFF.

This chain connects TRBV5-1 to TRBJ2-1, with D possibly matching TRBD2 (5 bases). The V end was cut by 5 bases, the J end by 6 bases, with 15 bases between. Germline CDR1 is SGHRS and CDR2 is YFSETQ. CDR3 size: 14 residues. For the CDR3, the DNA is TGCGCCAGCAGACCGGCCGGACTGACCAATGAGCAGTTCTTC. Protein sequence: CASRPAGLTNEQFF.

The chain links TRBV7-9 to TRBJ2-1; 8 bases are shared with TRBD2. This CDR3 contains 15 residues. After removal of 5 bases from V and 6 bases from J, the junction contained 9 bases not matched to a gene. Germline-derived CDR1 and CDR2 are SEHNR and FQNEAQ (reference sequence). Here the CDR3 DNA reads TGTGCCAGCAGCCCCCGGGGGGGCCTCTCCAATGAGCAGTTCTTC. This gives the protein CASSPRGGLSNEQFF.

In DNA form, the CDR3 reads TGTGCCACCAGCAGGACAGGGGACGTCGGGGATGAGCAGTTCTTC. It specifies CATSRTGDVGDEQFF. The chain employs TRBV15 and TRBJ2-1; 8 bases map to TRBD1. J gave up 8 bases and V 3 bases, and 9 bases lay outside the gene matches. The CDR3 length is 15 residues. The germline V gene has CDR1 LNHNV and CDR2 YYDKDF (reference sequence).

This clone was detected only a few times. The chain links TRBV19 to TRBJ1-6; weak D call: TRBD1 (6 bases). The CDR3 extends over 13 amino acids. The V gene lost 7 bases and the J gene lost 9 bases, with 13 bases spanning the gap. Germline-derived CDR1 and CDR2 are LNHDA and SQIVND (reference sequence). The CDR3 sequence is CASNEGEGSPLHF. The CDR3 coding sequence is TGTGCCAGTAACGAGGGGGAAGGTTCACCCCTCCACTTT.

This clone was seen only a few times. The chain joins TRBV13 to TRBJ2-7; 7 nucleotides match TRBD1. The CDR3 runs 14 residues. V trimming: 4 bases; J trimming: 1 base; junction bases outside the gene matches: 4. Germline CDR1 is PRHDT and CDR2 is FYEKMQ (reference sequence). CDR3 sequence: CASSSGTASYEQYF. The CDR3 DNA sequence: TGTGCCAGCAGCTCCGGGACAGCGTCCTACGAGCAGTACTTC.

The J gene is TRBJ1-2, the V gene TRBV6-5; TRBD1 is a possible D gene (6 bases). The ends were cut back, 10 bases at V and 8 bases at J, with 20 bases in the middle. CDR1 and CDR2 (germline): MNHEY, SVGAGI. The CDR3 totals 13 residues. CDR3 nucleotide sequence: TGTGCCACCCGCCGAGGACAGAGCCGAGGCTACACCTTC. This sequence encodes CATRRGQSRGYTF.

This chain's CDR3 is CAWSVGFAGNQPQHF. The DNA for the CDR3 is TGTGCCTGGAGTGTAGGTTTTGCAGGAAATCAGCCCCAGCATTTT. The J gene is TRBJ1-5, the V gene TRBV30; D gene unclear. The CDR3 covers 15 residues. Germline V lookup: CDR1 GTSNPN, CDR2 SVGIG (reference sequence). Trimming stripped 0 bases from V and 4 bases from J, with 13 bases between.

The V and J genes are TRBV5-6 and TRBJ2-7, with 7 bases lining up with TRBD2. The V and J ends lost 4 bases and 2 bases, in that order; junction bases with no gene match: 21. This CDR3 has 19 residues. Germline values: CDR1 SGHDT, CDR2 YYEEEE. CDR3 in amino acids: CASSQTLASDPLRPYEQYF. CDR3 sequence (DNA): TGTGCCAGCAGCCAGACACTAGCGTCGGATCCCTTACGTCCCTACGAGCAGTACTTC.

The J gene is TRBJ1-2, the V gene TRBV7-9; 7 bases fit TRBD1. The CDR3 covers 13 residues. Losses at the gene ends were 6 bases for V and 1 base for J; bases not matched to a gene: 2. Germline assignment: CDR1 SEHNR and CDR2 FQNEAQ (reference sequence). Here the CDR3 DNA reads TGTGCCAGCAGTGACAGGGATAACTATGGCTACACCTTC. Translated, it gives CASSDRDNYGYTF.

This chain uses TRBV4-1 with TRBJ1-2; 7 bases align to TRBD1. Unmatched junction bases numbered 6, after V lost 1 base and J lost 1 base. Per the germline V gene, CDR1 is MGHRA and CDR2 is YSYEKL. The CDR3 consists of 16 residues. The CDR3 is CASSQAEGQLNYGYTF. DNA for the CDR3: TGCGCCAGCAGCCAAGCCGAGGGACAGCTTAACTATGGCTACACCTTC.

The V gene is TRBV9, the J gene TRBJ2-3; D is unresolved. Germline lookup yields CDR1 SGDLS and CDR2 YYNGEE. The CDR3 is made up of 15 amino acids. Trimming stripped 3 bases from V and 2 bases from J, with 13 bases between. For the CDR3, the DNA is TGTGCCAGCAGCGATCAACGGTCGCCCACAGATACGCAGTATTTT. It specifies CASSDQRSPTDTQYF.

The CDR3 coding sequence is TGTGCCAGCAGTTTTCAAGGACTTTTCTACGAGCAGTACTTC. It codes for CASSFQGLFYEQYF. V usage is TRBV6-5 and J usage is TRBJ2-7, with a possible D match to TRBD2 (5 bases). V was shortened by 4 bases and J by 3 bases, with 13 bases between the two germline ends. The germline V gene has CDR1 MNHEY and CDR2 SVGAGI. There are 14 residues in the CDR3.

J is TRBJ1-5 and V is TRBV7-9; D is perhaps TRBD1 (5 bases). V was clipped by 1 base and J by 7 bases, with 17 bases between them. The CDR3 is made up of 16 amino acids. Germline values: CDR1 SEHNR, CDR2 FQNEAQ (reference sequence). The CDR3 here is CASSLGTGGALQPQHF. The CDR3 DNA reads TGTGCCAGCAGCTTAGGTACGGGAGGGGCGTTACAGCCCCAGCATTTT.

This chain joins TRBV5-6 and TRBJ1-1, with a tentative D call TRBD1 (6 bases). The CDR3 is 18 amino acids. Trimming removed 5 bases at V and 1 base at J, with 24 bases between. Germline lookup yields CDR1 SGHDT and CDR2 YYEEEE. The CDR3 region has the DNA TGTGCCAGCAGTCCTATTACCGGGACACCCGCAGCGAACACTGAAGCTTTCTTT. This codes for CASSPITGTPAANTEAFF.

The J gene is TRBJ1-6, the V gene TRBV5-6, with TRBD1 identical over 8 bases. With V trimmed by 2 bases and J by 6 bases, 4 bases remained unmatched. The CDR3 consists of 15 residues. Germline loops: CDR1 SGHDT, CDR2 YYEEEE. The CDR3 loop is CASSLVGQVNSPLHF. The CDR3 DNA reads as TGTGCCAGCAGCTTAGTGGGACAGGTTAATTCACCCCTCCACTTT.

This chain links TRBV20-1 with TRBJ2-4, with 7 bases matching TRBD2. V was pared by 6 bases and J by 6 bases, with 2 bases of the junction left unmatched. The CDR3 is made up of 11 amino acids. Germline CDR1 DFQATT, CDR2 SNEGSKA (reference sequence). The CDR3, as DNA: TGCAGTGCGTCGGGGGGAAACATTCAGTACTTC. Amino acids: CSASGGNIQYF.

This chain connects TRBV5-1 to TRBJ2-3; TRBD1 matches 9 bases. CDR3 size: 15 residues. V was clipped by 9 bases and J by 2 bases; unmatched bases: 10. Germline CDR1 and CDR2: SGHRS and YFSETQ. The CDR3 DNA follows: TGCGCCACCCAGGAGGGACAGGGACTCACAGATACGCAGTATTTT. It encodes CATQEGQGLTDTQYF.

V is TRBV5-1 and J is TRBJ1-1; 8 positions match TRBD1. In germline, CDR1 is SGHRS, CDR2 YFSETQ. This CDR3 is 14 amino acids long. V trimming: 4 bases; J trimming: 5 bases; junction bases outside the gene matches: 7. The CDR3 nucleotides read TGCGCCAGCAGCCCTGGGGACAGGCATACTGAAGCTTTCTTT. It specifies CASSPGDRHTEAFF.